This TCR beta chain comes out of a study of post-analysis software for immune sequencing data. Study-wide results and limits: Controls had lower frequencies than patients of about five TRBV segments, which included TRBV5-6, TRBV5-1 and TRBV20-1. Batch-matched samples strongly co-clustered by F measure.

Germline V lookup: CDR1 SGHTA, CDR2 FQGTGA. Deletions cut 5 bases from V and 8 bases from J, with 22 bases between. This CDR3 is built from 16 residues. cDNA libraries of TCR beta carried unique molecular identifiers. It was from approximately 0.91 to 9.4 million T cells that roughly 0.5 million cDNA molecules came. TCRdb fed the PCR reads into MiXCR, producing one record per CDR3 protein. The sample lists roughly 800,000 distinct CDR3 sequences, around 50% occurring once. In its sample, this clonotype was seen a few times. Its antigen is unknown. This sequence originates from a girl under 18 with multiple sclerosis. Sequencing was performed on blood. The rearrangement joins TRBV7-3 to TRBJ2-1; D uncertain. The CDR3 bases are TGTGCCAGCAGCCAGAGGAGAGACTCCCGGCTGGATGAGCAGTTCTTC. Protein sequence: CASSQRRDSRLDEQFF.